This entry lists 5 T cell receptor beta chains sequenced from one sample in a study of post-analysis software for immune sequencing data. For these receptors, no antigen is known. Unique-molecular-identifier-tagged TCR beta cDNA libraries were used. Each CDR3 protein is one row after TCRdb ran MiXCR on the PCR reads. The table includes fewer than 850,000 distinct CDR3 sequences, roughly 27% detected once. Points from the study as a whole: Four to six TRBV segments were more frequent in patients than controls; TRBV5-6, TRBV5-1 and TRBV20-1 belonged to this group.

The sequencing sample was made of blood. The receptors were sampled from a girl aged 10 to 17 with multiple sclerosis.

For the CDR3, the DNA is TGCGCCAGCAGCTTGGACGGTAAAGGTGGCTACACCTTC. Protein product: CASSLDGKGGYTF. This chain joins TRBV5-1 and TRBJ1-2; no firm D call. V was trimmed by 0 bases and J by 7 bases, leaving 10 bases between them. CDR1 and CDR2 (germline): SGHRS, YFSETQ. The CDR3 loop spans 13 amino acids.

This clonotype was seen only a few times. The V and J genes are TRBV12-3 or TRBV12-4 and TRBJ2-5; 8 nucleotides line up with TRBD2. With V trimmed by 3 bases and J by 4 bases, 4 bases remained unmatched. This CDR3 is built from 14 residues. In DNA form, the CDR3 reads TGTGCCAGCAGTTTTCACGGGACTAGAGAGACCCAGTACTTC. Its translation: CASSFHGTRETQYF.

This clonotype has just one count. In DNA form, the CDR3 reads TGTGCCAGCAGTTATGGACCGCCCGCAACTAATGAAAAACTGTTTTTT. Its translation is CASSYGPPATNEKLFF. The chain recombines TRBV6-6 with TRBJ1-4; no firm D call. There are 16 residues in the CDR3. Trimming stripped 3 bases from V and 0 bases from J, with 11 bases between. Germline V CDR1 and CDR2: MNHNY, SVGAGI (reference sequence).

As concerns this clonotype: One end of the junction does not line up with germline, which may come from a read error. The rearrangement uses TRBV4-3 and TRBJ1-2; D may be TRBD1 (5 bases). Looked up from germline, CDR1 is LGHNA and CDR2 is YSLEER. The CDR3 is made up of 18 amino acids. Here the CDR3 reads CASSQDWGVVRLYYGYIF. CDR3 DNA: TGCGCCAGCAGCCAAGATTGGGGGGTAGTCCGCCTTTACTATGGCTACATCTTC.

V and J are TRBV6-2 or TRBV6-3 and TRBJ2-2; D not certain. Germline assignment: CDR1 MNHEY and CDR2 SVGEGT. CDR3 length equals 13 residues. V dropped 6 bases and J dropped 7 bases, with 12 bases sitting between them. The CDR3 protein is CASRALVNGELFF. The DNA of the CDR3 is TGTGCCAGCAGAGCTCTGGTGAACGGGGAGCTGTTTTTT.